This note documents a single T cell receptor (beta chain) sequence. Its antigen is still unknown. No qualities accompany the bases; no much larger clone lies one base away. This specimen belongs to a study of T cells after yellow fever vaccination (dated by TCRdb to between 2017 and 2020). With regard to the full study: The SMART-Seq v4 Ultra Low Input RNA kit was used to prepare libraries from fractions with low cell numbers. Blood samples were taken at several timepoints before and after primary and secondary immunization, and bulk PBMC replicates and cell subsets were isolated. To follow T-cell clones before and after both primary and booster YFV17D yellow fever vaccination, bulk TCR alpha and beta repertoires underwent longitudinal sequencing. Two healthy male donors, one aged 18 to 30 and one aged 30 to 40 years, were included in the cohort. Beyond this particular receptor, the publication reports: Compared with the primary T-cell response, the secondary T-cell response was weaker but faster, peaking on day 5 rather than day 15. Computational filtering was needed because FACS-sorted repertoires could contain abundant contaminating clonotypes from the bulk population. After the booster, most clones that had expanded after primary vaccination were detected again (almost 97% of CD4 and more than 80% of CD8), suggesting broad maintenance of memory. Only a couple of donors were included in the study, so the extent to which the findings can be generalized is limited. A small share of clonotypes occurred in both CD4 and CD8 compartments, likely arising from convergent recombination.

TCR cDNA was made using 5'RACE template switching, a step that added a universal primer site and unique molecular identifiers. Priming for cDNA synthesis came from both the TCR alpha and TCR beta constant segments. Library amplification used two PCR steps, and the second PCR step added sample barcodes and sequencing adapters. Sequencing of libraries was performed on Illumina HiSeq 2500 (2x100 bp) or NovaSeq (2x150 bp). The authors' analysis ran thus. Demultiplexing of reads and collapsing into UMI consensus sequences were performed with MIGEC, and V(D)J alignment was carried out with MiXCR. Clonotypes responding to the vaccine were identified with edgeR on replicate PBMC samples, with the criteria of FDR below 0.01 and a log2 fold change above 5 up to day 15. Bulk clonotypes were assigned CD4 or CD8 identity according to which sequenced CD4 or CD8 repertoire held them at higher abundance. TCRdb cleaned the public reads at Q25 with fastp, built clones with MiXCR and kept in-frame beta chains. Duplicate CDR3 protein sequences are folded into a single record with the most common DNA and genes. In this record, the V and J calls reflect TCRdb's handling and not the investigators' own analysis. The table for this sample lists approximately 610,000 distinct CDR3 sequences; roughly a sixth of them were counted only once. The top ten clonotypes cover around a sixth of the sample.

The treatment or condition label, as the study defines it: live attenuated yellow fever vaccine strain. Two biological replicates of bulk PBMCs were collected at each blood-draw timepoint. A standard Ficoll-Paque protocol was used to isolate PBMCs from peripheral blood. TriZol was used to extract RNA from bulk PBMCs, CD4 and CD8 fractions, and dextramer-positive and dextramer-negative fractions. The CDR3 covers 19 residues, taking in both the cysteine and the phenylalanine. Only the CDR3 region is kept as DNA, spanning 57 bases read in frame from base 1. V was cut back by 2 bases and J by 0 bases, leaving a gap of 19 bases between them. From a lookup of the germline V gene, CDR1 and CDR2 are KGHDR and SFDVKD.

The sequence joins TRBV24-1 to TRBJ1-5, with TRBD1 as a weak D call on 5 bases. This specimen consisted of PBMCs, obtained more than 4 days after the first yellow fever vaccination. The sequence came from a man younger than 35 who received the YFV17D yellow fever vaccine. The CDR3: CATSDSRISGGYSNQPQHF. In nucleotide form, the sequence is TGTGCCACCAGTGATTCGCGCATCAGCGGGGGTTATAGCAATCAGCCCCAGCATTTT.